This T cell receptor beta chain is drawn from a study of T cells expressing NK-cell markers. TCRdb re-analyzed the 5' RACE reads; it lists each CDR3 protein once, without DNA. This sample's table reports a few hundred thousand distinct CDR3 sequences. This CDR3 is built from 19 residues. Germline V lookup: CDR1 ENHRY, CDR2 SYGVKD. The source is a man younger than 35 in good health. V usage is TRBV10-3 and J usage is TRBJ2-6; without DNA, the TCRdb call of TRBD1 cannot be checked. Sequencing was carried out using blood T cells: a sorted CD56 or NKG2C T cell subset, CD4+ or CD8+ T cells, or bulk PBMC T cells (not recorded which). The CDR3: CAISKGRGQGATGANVLTF.